This T cell receptor beta chain is from a study of human T cells and chemical hapten exposure. V was trimmed by 0 bases and J by 7 bases, leaving 12 bases between them. This CDR3 has 13 residues. Germline CDR1 SQVTM, CDR2 ANQGSEA. Unique molecular identifiers were affixed to discrete cDNA molecules within the library. TCRdb used MiXCR to reprocess the RACE reads, holding one entry per CDR3 protein. Of 340,000 or so distinct CDR3 sequences listed, around 7% are singletons. This sample's time point: patch test 1, 2 weeks after DPC sensitization. Treatment defined: therapeutic diphenylcyclopropenone sensitization with weekly scalp DPC.

The origin of this receptor is a woman younger than 30 with alopecia areata. Some clones in this sample may be carry-over from other donors' samples. V is TRBV29-1 and J is TRBJ1-2; D possibly corresponds to TRBD1 (5 bases). The starting material was whole blood, obtained in connection with sensitization to the hapten diphenylcyclopropenone (DPC). The chain's CDR3 is CSVEDPRVAGYTF. CDR3 sequence (DNA): TGCAGCGTTGAAGATCCCAGGGTAGCTGGCTACACCTTC.